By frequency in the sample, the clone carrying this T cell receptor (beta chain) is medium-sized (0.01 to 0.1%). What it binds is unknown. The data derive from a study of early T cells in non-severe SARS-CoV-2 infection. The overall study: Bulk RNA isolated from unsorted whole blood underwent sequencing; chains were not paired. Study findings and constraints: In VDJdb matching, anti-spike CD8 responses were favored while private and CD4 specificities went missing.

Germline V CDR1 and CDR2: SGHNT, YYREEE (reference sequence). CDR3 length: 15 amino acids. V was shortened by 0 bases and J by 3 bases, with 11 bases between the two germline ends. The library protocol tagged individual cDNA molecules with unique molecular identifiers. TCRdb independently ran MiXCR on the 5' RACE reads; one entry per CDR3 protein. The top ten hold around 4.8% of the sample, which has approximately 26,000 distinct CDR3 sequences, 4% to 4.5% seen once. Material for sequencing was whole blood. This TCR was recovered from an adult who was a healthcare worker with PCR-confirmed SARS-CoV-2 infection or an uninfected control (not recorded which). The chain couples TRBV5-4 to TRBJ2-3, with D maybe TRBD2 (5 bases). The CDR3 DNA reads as TGTGCCAGCAGCTTGGGAGGGTTCGGGACAGATACGCAGTATTTT. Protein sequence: CASSLGGFGTDTQYF.